The clone carrying this T cell receptor (beta chain) was recorded a few times. Its antigen is as yet unknown. This CDR3 is built from 14 residues. V trimming: 5 bases; J trimming: 4 bases; junction bases outside the gene matches: 5. Germline CDR1 reads SEHNR; CDR2 reads FQNEAQ (reference sequence). The data are from a study of OX40 agonist ivuxolimab in advanced cancers. Study information: Ivuxolimab, an antibody that agonizes OX40 (CD134), was administered to the patients. Two cutaneous melanoma patients and one hepatocellular carcinoma patient, three in all, had partial responses. Broader study findings: Antigen specificity was not determined for the expanded peripheral T cells. With doses of 0.1 to 3.0 mg/kg, CD4+ and CD8+ blood T cells had undergone clonal expansion by week 6.

TCRdb's table, derived via immunoSEQ multiplex PCR, lists solely in-frame clones and lacks some. The sample has about 65,000 clones, 87% seen once. The TCR comes from an adult with an advanced solid tumor such as melanoma, head and neck, liver or kidney cancer. The sample was CD4+ or CD8+ T cells sorted from blood, taken in a trial of the OX40 agonist ivuxolimab. This chain joins TRBV7-9 and TRBJ2-4; 7 positions match TRBD1. The CDR3 DNA reads as TGTGCCAGCAGCCACTCGACAGGGAAAAACATTCAGTACTTC. As protein: CASSHSTGKNIQYF.